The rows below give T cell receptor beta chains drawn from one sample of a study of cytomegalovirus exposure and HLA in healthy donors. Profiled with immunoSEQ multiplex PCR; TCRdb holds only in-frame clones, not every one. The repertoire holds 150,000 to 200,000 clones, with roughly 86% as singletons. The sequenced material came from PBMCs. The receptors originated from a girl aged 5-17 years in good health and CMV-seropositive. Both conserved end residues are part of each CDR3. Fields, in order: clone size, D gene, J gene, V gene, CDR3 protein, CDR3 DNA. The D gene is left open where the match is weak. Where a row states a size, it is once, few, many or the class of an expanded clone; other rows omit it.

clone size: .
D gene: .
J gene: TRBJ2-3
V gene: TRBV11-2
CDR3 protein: CASRVEGTDTQYF
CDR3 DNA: TGTGCCAGCAGAGTGGAGGGAACAGATACGCAGTATTTT

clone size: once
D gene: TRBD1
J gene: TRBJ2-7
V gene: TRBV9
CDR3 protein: CASSVGTGRSEQYF
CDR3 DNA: TGTGCCAGCAGCGTAGGGACAGGGAGGAGCGAGCAGTACTTC

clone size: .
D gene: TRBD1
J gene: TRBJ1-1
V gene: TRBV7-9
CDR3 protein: CASSGDRGLEAFF
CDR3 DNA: TGTGCCAGCAGCGGGGACAGGGGACTTGAAGCTTTCTTT

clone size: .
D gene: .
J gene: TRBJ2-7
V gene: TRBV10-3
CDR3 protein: CAISETGGPGNEQYF
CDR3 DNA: TGTGCCATCAGTGAAACCGGGGGGCCCGGGAACGAGCAGTACTTC

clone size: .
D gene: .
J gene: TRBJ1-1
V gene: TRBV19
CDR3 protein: CASSMGAGNTEAFF
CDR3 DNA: TGTGCCAGTAGTATGGGGGCTGGGAACACTGAAGCTTTCTTT

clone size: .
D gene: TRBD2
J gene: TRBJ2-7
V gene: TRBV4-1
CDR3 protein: CASSGTSGTYEQYF
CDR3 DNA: TGCGCCAGCAGCGGGACTAGCGGGACCTACGAGCAGTACTTC

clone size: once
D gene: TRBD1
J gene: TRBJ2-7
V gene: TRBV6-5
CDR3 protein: CASNGGQASSYEQYF
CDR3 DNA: TGTGCCAGCAATGGTGGACAGGCCAGCTCCTACGAGCAGTACTTC

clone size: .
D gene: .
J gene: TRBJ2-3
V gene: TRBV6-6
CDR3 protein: CASSYWGPGTDTQYF
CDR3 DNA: TGTGCCAGCAGTTACTGGGGGCCGGGCACAGATACGCAGTATTTT

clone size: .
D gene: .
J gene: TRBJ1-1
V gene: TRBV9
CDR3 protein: CASSVGGLPNEAFF
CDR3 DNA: TGTGCCAGCAGCGTAGGCGGGTTACCGAATGAAGCTTTCTTT

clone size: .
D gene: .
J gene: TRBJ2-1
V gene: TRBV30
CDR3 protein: CAWQGVNEQFF
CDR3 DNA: TGTGCCTGGCAAGGAGTCAATGAGCAGTTCTTC

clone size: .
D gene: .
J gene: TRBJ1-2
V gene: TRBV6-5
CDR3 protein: CASSKDRSYGYTF
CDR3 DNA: TGTGCCAGCAGTAAAGACAGAAGCTATGGCTACACCTTC

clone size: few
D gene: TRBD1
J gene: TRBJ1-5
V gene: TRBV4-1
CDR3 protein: CASSQDDRAPTQHF
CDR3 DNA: TGCGCCAGCAGCCAAGATGACAGGGCCCCTACCCAGCATTTT

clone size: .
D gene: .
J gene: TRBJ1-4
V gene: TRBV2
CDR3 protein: CASVRDFNEKLFF
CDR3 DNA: TGTGCCAGCGTTAGAGACTTTAATGAAAAACTGTTTTTT

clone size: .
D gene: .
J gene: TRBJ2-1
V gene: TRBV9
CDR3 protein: CASSVSRGAGNEFF
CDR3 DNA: TGTGCCAGCAGCGTGAGTCGCGGGGCGGGTAACGAGTTCTTC

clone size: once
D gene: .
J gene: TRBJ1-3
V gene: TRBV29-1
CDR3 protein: CSVADRMISGNTIYF
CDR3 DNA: TGCAGCGTCGCCGACAGAATGATCTCTGGAAACACCATATATTTT

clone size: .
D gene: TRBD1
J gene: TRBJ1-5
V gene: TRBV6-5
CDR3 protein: CASSLRETGGQPQHF
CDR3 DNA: TGTGCCAGCAGTTTAAGGGAGACAGGGGGCCAGCCCCAGCATTTT

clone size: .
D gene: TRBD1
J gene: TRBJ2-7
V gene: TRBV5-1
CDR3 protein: CASSLMPGQGVGEQYF
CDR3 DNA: TGCGCCAGCAGCCTGATGCCGGGACAGGGAGTTGGCGAGCAGTACTTC

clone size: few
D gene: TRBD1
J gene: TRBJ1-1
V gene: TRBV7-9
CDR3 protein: CAGAGTGAMNTEAFF
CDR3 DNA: TGTGCCGGAGCCGGGACAGGGGCCATGAACACTGAAGCTTTCTTT

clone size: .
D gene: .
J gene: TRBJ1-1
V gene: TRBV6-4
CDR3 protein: CASSDGEVGVAFF
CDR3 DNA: TGTGCCAGCAGTGACGGGGAGGTTGGCGTCGCTTTCTTT

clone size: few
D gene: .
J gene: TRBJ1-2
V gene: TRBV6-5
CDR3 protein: CASSSTELNGYTF
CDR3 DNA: TGTGCCAGCAGTTCCACAGAGTTAAATGGCTACACCTTC

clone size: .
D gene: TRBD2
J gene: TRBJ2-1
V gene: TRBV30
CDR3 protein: CAWSVAGGGYNEQFF
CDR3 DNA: TGTGCCTGGAGTGTAGCGGGGGGGGGTTACAATGAGCAGTTCTTC

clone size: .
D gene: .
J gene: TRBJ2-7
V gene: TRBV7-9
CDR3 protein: CASSPRSSSYEQYF
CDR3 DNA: TGTGCCAGCAGCCCTAGATCGTCTTCCTACGAGCAGTACTTC

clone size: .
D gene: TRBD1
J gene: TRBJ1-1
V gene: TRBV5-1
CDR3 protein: CASSLDYRGGTEAFF
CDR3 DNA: TGCGCCAGCAGCTTAGATTACAGGGGCGGCACTGAAGCTTTCTTT

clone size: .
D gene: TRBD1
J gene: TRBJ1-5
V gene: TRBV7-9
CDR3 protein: CASSSDRDGNQPQHF
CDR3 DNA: TGTGCCAGCAGCTCCGACAGGGACGGCAATCAGCCCCAGCATTTT

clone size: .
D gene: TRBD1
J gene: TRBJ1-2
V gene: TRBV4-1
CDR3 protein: CASSQGQGVEYGYTF
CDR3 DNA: TGCGCCAGCAGCCAAGGGCAGGGGGTGGAATATGGCTACACCTTC

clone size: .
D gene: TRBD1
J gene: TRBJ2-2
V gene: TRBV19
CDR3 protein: CASSTRDRGITGELFF
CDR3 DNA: TGTGCCAGTAGTACCAGGGACAGGGGTATCACCGGGGAGCTGTTTTTT

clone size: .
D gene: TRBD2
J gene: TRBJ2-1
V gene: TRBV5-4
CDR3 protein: CASSGLAGAQSSYNEQFF
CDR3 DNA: TGTGCCAGCAGCGGACTAGCGGGGGCCCAGAGCTCCTACAATGAGCAGTTCTTC

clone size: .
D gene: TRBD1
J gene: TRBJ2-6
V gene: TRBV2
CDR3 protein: CASKGQFFRDRSGANVLTF
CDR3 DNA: TGTGCCAGCAAGGGACAGTTTTTTCGAGACCGCTCTGGGGCCAACGTCCTGACTTTC

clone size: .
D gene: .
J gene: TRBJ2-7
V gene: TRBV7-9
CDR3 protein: CASSQTGNEQYF
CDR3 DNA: TGTGCCAGCAGCCAAACAGGGAACGAGCAGTACTTC

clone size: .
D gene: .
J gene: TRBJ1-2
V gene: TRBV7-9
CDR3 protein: CASSSGNNYGYTF
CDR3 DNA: TGTGCCAGCAGCTCAGGAAATAACTATGGCTACACCTTC

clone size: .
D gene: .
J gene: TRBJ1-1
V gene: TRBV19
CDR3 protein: CASSTGQIMNTEAFF
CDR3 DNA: TGTGCCAGTAGTACCGGACAGATCATGAACACTGAAGCTTTCTTT

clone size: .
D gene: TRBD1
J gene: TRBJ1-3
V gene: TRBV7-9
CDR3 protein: CASRDTGVSGNTIYF
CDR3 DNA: TGTGCCAGCAGAGATACAGGGGTCTCTGGAAACACCATATATTTT

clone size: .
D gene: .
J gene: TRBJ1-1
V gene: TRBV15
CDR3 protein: CATSSEVGGPAFF
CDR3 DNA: TGTGCCACCAGCAGTGAAGTGGGGGGGCCGGCTTTCTTT

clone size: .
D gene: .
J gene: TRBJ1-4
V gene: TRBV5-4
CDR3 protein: CASGGGTNEKLFF
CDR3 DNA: TGTGCCAGCGGGGGGGGAACTAATGAAAAACTGTTTTTT

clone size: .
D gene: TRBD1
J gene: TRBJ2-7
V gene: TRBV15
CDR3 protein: CATSRVGTGTYEQYF
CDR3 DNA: TGTGCCACCAGCAGAGTCGGGACAGGGACCTACGAGCAGTACTTC

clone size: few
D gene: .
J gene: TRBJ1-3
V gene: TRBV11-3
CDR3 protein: CATAWATGNTIYF
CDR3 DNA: TGTGCCACTGCCTGGGCAACTGGAAACACCATATATTTT

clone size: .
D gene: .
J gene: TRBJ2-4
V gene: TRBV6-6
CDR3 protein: CASSYSSGQYF
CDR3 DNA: TGTGCCAGCAGTTACTCGTCAGGCCAGTACTTC

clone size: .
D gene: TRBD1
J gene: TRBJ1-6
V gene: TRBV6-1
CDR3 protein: CASSSSGGDNSPLHF
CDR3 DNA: TGTGCCAGCAGCTCGTCAGGGGGCGATAATTCACCCCTCCACTTT

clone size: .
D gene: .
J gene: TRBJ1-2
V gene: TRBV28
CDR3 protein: CASSLGHRAGYTF
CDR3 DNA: TGTGCCAGCAGTTTAGGACATAGGGCCGGCTACACCTTC

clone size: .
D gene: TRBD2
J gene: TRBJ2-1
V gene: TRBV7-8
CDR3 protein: CASSSSGGAPEEQFF
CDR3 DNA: TGTGCCAGCAGCAGTAGCGGGGGGGCCCCCGAGGAGCAGTTCTTC

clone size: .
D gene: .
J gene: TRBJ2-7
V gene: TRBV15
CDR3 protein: CATSRDDVRQGINEQYF
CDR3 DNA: TGTGCCACCAGCAGAGACGATGTGCGGCAGGGAATCAACGAGCAGTACTTC

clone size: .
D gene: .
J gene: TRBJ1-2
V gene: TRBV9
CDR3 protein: CASTPVQEARQPSNYGYTF
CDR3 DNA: TGTGCCAGCACCCCAGTACAGGAAGCGAGACAGCCATCTAACTATGGCTACACCTTC

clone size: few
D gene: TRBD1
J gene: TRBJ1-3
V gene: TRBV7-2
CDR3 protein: CASSLDRGSTIYF
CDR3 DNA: TGTGCCAGCAGCTTAGACAGGGGCTCCACCATATATTTT

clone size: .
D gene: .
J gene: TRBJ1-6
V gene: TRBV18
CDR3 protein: CASSPIHRIHLSYNSPLHF
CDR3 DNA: TGTGCCAGCTCACCAATTCACAGGATTCATTTGTCCTATAATTCACCCCTCCACTTT

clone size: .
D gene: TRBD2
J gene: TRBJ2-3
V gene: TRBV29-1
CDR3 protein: CSVEGGLAGGYLSTDTQYF
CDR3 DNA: TGCAGCGTTGAAGGGGGGCTAGCGGGGGGTTACCTTAGCACAGATACGCAGTATTTT

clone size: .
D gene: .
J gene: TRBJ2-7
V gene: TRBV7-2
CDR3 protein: CASSLVIWTESYEQYF
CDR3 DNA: TGTGCCAGCAGCTTAGTCATATGGACAGAGTCCTACGAGCAGTACTTC

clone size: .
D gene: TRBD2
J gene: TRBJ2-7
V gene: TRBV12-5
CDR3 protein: CASGLVLGRETYEQYF
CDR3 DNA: TGTGCTAGTGGTTTGGTACTGGGGAGGGAAACCTACGAGCAGTACTTC

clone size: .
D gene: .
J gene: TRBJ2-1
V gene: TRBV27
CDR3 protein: CASSLPPPVNEQFF
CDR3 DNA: TGTGCCAGCAGTTTACCCCCCCCAGTGAATGAGCAGTTCTTC